This paragraph covers one T cell receptor beta chain sequence. Its antigen is undetermined. Primers included in the PCR were 60 Vbeta and 13 Jbeta primers. Clones were sequenced by immunoSEQ multiplex PCR, and TCRdb holds only the in-frame ones, with some missing. This sample has approximately 130,000 clones, with about 78% found just once. The data derive from a study of cytomegalovirus exposure and HLA in healthy donors. Germline values: CDR1 SGHTA, CDR2 FQGNSA. The V end lost 1 base, the J end lost 3 bases, and 7 bases lay between the germline ends. This CDR3 has 13 amino acids. Notes on the study in general: CMV antigen specificity of a few CMV-associated chains was confirmed in vitro. In a later analysis, compared with equally common non-associated chains, HLA-associated beta chains were more expanded.

The sequence was collected from a man aged 50 to 60 in good health and CMV-seronegative. Sequenced sample: PBMCs. V usage is TRBV7-2 and J usage is TRBJ2-7; D is unclear. The CDR3, as DNA: TGTGCCAGCAGCTTAGGACTTCTCTACGAGCAGTACTTC. Translating gives CASSLGLLYEQYF.